What follows are 30 T cell receptor beta chains derived from one specimen sequenced in a study of blood T cell repertoires in COVID-19. Sequenced by immunoSEQ multiplex PCR; TCRdb stores in-frame clones only, minus some. Of around 220,000 clones listed, about 81% are singletons. Sequenced: peripheral blood. The receptors were sampled from an elderly woman with COVID-19, enrolled during active disease.

This clone turned up a few times. This chain links TRBV15 with TRBJ2-7; D gene unclear. CDR3 size: 13 residues. Germline V gene data show CDR1 as LNHNV and CDR2 as YYDKDF (reference sequence). The V end was cut by 5 bases, the J end by 3 bases, with 11 bases between. The CDR3 DNA reads TGTGCCACCAGCTCGGCGGTCCTCTACGAGCAGTACTTC. This gives the protein CATSSAVLYEQYF.

V is TRBV29-1 and J is TRBJ2-7, with D possibly matching TRBD1 (6 bases). Germline V gene sequence: CDR1 SQVTM, CDR2 ANQGSEA. With 8 bases removed from V and 6 bases from J, the gap between germline ends came to 14 bases. There are 11 residues in the CDR3. Here the CDR3 DNA reads TGCAGCTCGGGCCTGGGGGCCGAGCAGTACTTC. Protein: CSSGLGAEQYF.

Of note for this clone: Other DNA sequences in this specimen translate into the identical CDR3. This rearrangement joins TRBV28 to TRBJ1-6; no firm D call. Per germline, CDR1 MDHEN and CDR2 SYDVKM. V lost 3 bases, J lost 7 bases, and 4 bases lay in between. The CDR3 covers 12 residues. CDR3 in amino acids: CASSFRNSPLHF. CDR3 in DNA: TGTGCCAGCAGTTTCCGGAATTCACCCCTCCACTTT.

This sequence joins TRBV5-4 and TRBJ1-2; the D is unclear. Between the trimmed V and J ends, which lost 0 bases and 6 bases, there was a span of 9 bases. Germline V CDR1 and CDR2: SGHNT, YYREEE (reference sequence). The length of the CDR3 is 13 residues. CDR3 in amino acids: CASSLGARDGYTF. CDR3 nucleotide sequence: TGTGCCAGCAGCTTGGGGGCGAGGGATGGCTACACCTTC.

This sequence joins TRBV10-3 and TRBJ1-1; TRBD1 is a possible D gene (5 bases). Germline V gene data show CDR1 as ENHRY and CDR2 as SYGVKD. V lost 6 bases to trimming and J lost 1 base, with 12 bases between them. The CDR3 contains 14 residues. DNA of the CDR3: TGTGCCATCAGCGTCGGCGGGGCGAACACTGAAGCTTTCTTT. Its protein product is CAISVGGANTEAFF.

The V gene is TRBV28, the J gene TRBJ2-3, with TRBD2 matching over 10 bases. CDR1 is MDHEN and CDR2 is SYDVKM in the germline V gene. V lost 6 bases and J lost 5; bases outside the gene matches: 8. The CDR3 runs to 15 residues. The CDR3 loop reads CASREAGGLGDTQYF. DNA of the CDR3: TGTGCCAGCAGAGAAGCGGGAGGGTTAGGAGATACGCAGTATTTT. Looking up the rest from reference TRBV28 and TRBJ2-3 gives the full variable domain: DVKVTQSSRYLVKRTGEKVFLECVQDMDHENMFWYRQDPGLGLRLIYFSYDVKMKEKGDIPEGYSVSREKKERFSLILESASTNQTSMYLCASREAGGLGDTQYFGPGTRLTVL.

In DNA, the CDR3 is TGTGCCAGCAGCCAAGATACGGTAAGCACAGATACGCAGTATTTT. Translated: CASSQDTVSTDTQYF. The chain carries TRBV3-1 (or the pseudogene TRBV3-2) and TRBJ2-3; no definite D call. Trimming stripped 0 bases from V and 0 bases from J, with 7 bases between. The length of the CDR3 is 15 residues. The germline V gene encodes CDR1 LGHDT and CDR2 YNNKEL (reference sequence).

The chain employs TRBV19 and TRBJ1-5; D not certain. Germline V gene data show CDR1 as LNHDA and CDR2 as SQIVND (reference sequence). This CDR3 spans 13 amino acids. V was cut by 3 bases and J by 11 bases, with 14 bases left in between. The DNA for the CDR3 is TGTGCCAGTAGTATTAAGGGAATGGGAGCCCAGCATTTT. Its protein is CASSIKGMGAQHF.

The V gene is TRBV28, the J gene TRBJ1-5; 8 nucleotides match TRBD1. The CDR3 sequence is 17 residues long. From germline, CDR1 is MDHEN and CDR2 SYDVKM. V trimming: 2 bases; J trimming: 7 bases; junction bases outside the gene matches: 13. The CDR3 loop is CASSLRAGGADMQPQHF. The CDR3 DNA sequence: TGTGCCAGCAGTTTAAGGGCAGGGGGCGCCGATATGCAGCCCCAGCATTTT.

This rearrangement joins TRBV5-6 to TRBJ1-2, with a possible D match to TRBD1 (6 bases). The CDR3 consists of 15 residues. The germline CDR1 and CDR2 sequences are SGHDT and YYEEEE. Trimming removed 0 bases at V and 4 bases at J, with 13 bases between. The CDR3 loop is CASSLAGGLGYGYTF. In DNA form, the CDR3 reads TGTGCCAGCAGCTTGGCGGGGGGCCTAGGCTATGGCTACACCTTC.

This clone was seen a few times. CDR3 DNA sequence: TGTGCCAGCAGCCGCGGGAGACTCGAGACTGAAGCTTTCTTT. This translates into CASSRGRLETEAFF. The rearrangement joins TRBV7-9 to TRBJ1-1, with unresolved D. Germline V gene lookup returns CDR1 SEHNR and CDR2 FQNEAQ (reference sequence). The CDR3 consists of 14 residues. The germline V and J ends were trimmed by 5 bases and 5 bases, with 15 bases remaining between them.

This clone was counted only a few times. The chain has TRBV4-2 and TRBJ1-4, with 7 bases identical to TRBD1. The germline CDR1 and CDR2 sequences are LGHNA and YNFKEQ. Trimming took 1 base from V and 6 from J; bases not matched to a gene: 14. This CDR3 is built from 18 residues. CDR3 sequence (DNA): TGTGCCAGCAGCCAAGGCCCCCCAGGGGGGATTCGAGATGAAAAACTGTTTTTT. It yields the protein CASSQGPPGGIRDEKLFF.

The chain employs TRBV28 and TRBJ2-7; TRBD1 agrees at 8 bases. The CDR3 has 15 residues. CDR1 is MDHEN, CDR2 SYDVKM, per germline. Trimming took 8 bases from V and 2 from J; bases not matched to a gene: 11. DNA for the CDR3: TGTGCCAGCCGCCTTAGGACAGGGTATGCCTACGAGCAGTACTTC. Amino acid sequence: CASRLRTGYAYEQYF.

Many counts were recorded for this clone. The V call is TRBV2, the J call TRBJ1-2, with TRBD1 matching over 10 bases. This CDR3 has 15 residues. V was pared by 4 bases and J by 4 bases, with 6 bases of the junction left unmatched. From germline, CDR1 is SNHLY and CDR2 FYNNEI. The CDR3: CASSADRGPIYGYTF. Here the CDR3 DNA reads TGTGCCAGCAGTGCCGACAGGGGGCCAATCTATGGCTACACCTTC. The whole variable domain, filled in from reference TRBV2 and TRBJ1-2, reads EPEVTQTPSHQVTQMGQEVILRCVPISNHLYFYWYRQILGQKVEFLVSFYNNEISEKSEIFDDQFSVERPDGSNFTLKIRSTKLEDSAMYFCASSADRGPIYGYTFGSGTRLTVV.

Only a few counts were recorded for this clone. The chain employs TRBV2 and TRBJ1-1; TRBD1 matches 10 bases. Germline V gives CDR1 SNHLY, CDR2 FYNNEI. Trimming removed 8 bases from V and 8 bases from J; junction bases left unmatched: 8. This CDR3 region has 13 residues. DNA for the CDR3: TGTGCCAGCGGAGGCGACAGGGGGCGCGAAGCTTTCTTT. Its translation is CASGGDRGREAFF.

The CDR3 DNA reads as TGTGCCAGCGGCCATGGAGCTAACTATGGCTACACCTTC. It is translated as CASGHGANYGYTF. The rearrangement links TRBV7-8 to TRBJ1-2; the D is unclear. The germline V and J ends were trimmed by 8 bases and 0 bases, with 10 bases remaining between them. The CDR3 consists of 13 residues. Germline CDR1 is SGHVS and CDR2 is FQNEAQ.

The chain has TRBV6-5 and TRBJ1-3; no definite D call. Germline V gene lookup returns CDR1 MNHEY and CDR2 SVGAGI. The ends were cut back, 0 bases at V and 4 bases at J, with 4 bases in the middle. This CDR3 is 13 amino acids long. CDR3 amino acids: CASSYSIGNTIYF. CDR3 bases: TGTGCCAGCAGTTACTCAATAGGAAACACCATATATTTT.

DNA of the CDR3: TGCGCCAGCAGCCCCCAGACCCCACAGGGGGTGAACACTGAAGCTTTCTTT. Translating gives CASSPQTPQGVNTEAFF. The chain couples TRBV4-1 to TRBJ1-1; TRBD1 agrees at 8 bases. This CDR3 has 17 residues. J was trimmed by 0 bases and V by 4 bases; bases with no gene match: 10. Germline CDR1 and CDR2: MGHRA and YSYEKL.

The rearrangement uses TRBV28 and TRBJ2-2; no clear D gene. The CDR3 contains 15 residues. Germline values: CDR1 MDHEN, CDR2 SYDVKM. V dropped 2 bases and J dropped 0 bases, with 7 bases sitting between them. The CDR3 region has the DNA TGTGCCAGCAGTTTACCAGGATCGAACACCGGGGAGCTGTTTTTT. Translation: CASSLPGSNTGELFF.

The chain uses TRBV10-2 and TRBJ2-1, with D unclear. The germline V gene encodes CDR1 WSHSY and CDR2 SAAADI. Trimming shortened V by 11 bases and J by 0 bases, and 11 bases separated the two germline ends. The CDR3 has 13 residues. The CDR3 DNA reads as TGCGCCTCACAGACAAGCTCCTACAATGAGCAGTTCTTC. Its protein product is CASQTSSYNEQFF.

This rearrangement joins TRBV19 to TRBJ2-7; D remains ambiguous. Germline assignment: CDR1 LNHDA and CDR2 SQIVND (reference sequence). The CDR3 sequence is 12 residues long. V lost 4 bases, J lost 2 bases, and 6 bases lay in between. The CDR3 region has the DNA TGTGCCAGTAGTAGCAGGACCTACGAGCAGTACTTC. As protein: CASSSRTYEQYF.

This chain joins TRBV19 and TRBJ2-1, with 10 positions matching TRBD1. V trimming: 5 bases; J trimming: 5 bases; junction bases outside the gene matches: 6. Germline V gene data show CDR1 as LNHDA and CDR2 as SQIVND (reference sequence). There are 15 residues in the CDR3. The DNA of the CDR3 is TGTGCCAGTAGTGCCGACAGGGGGCGCAACAATGAGCAGTTCTTC. Translating it yields CASSADRGRNNEQFF.

This rearrangement joins TRBV3-1 (or the pseudogene TRBV3-2) to TRBJ1-5, with a weak D call TRBD1 (5 bases). Trimming cost V 2 bases and J 2 bases, with 13 bases left between them. This CDR3 has 16 amino acids. Per the germline V gene, CDR1 is LGHDT and CDR2 is YNNKEL (reference sequence). CDR3 bases: TGTGCCAGCAGCCAATATAGACCGGGGGGCAATCAGCCCCAGCATTTT. This encodes CASSQYRPGGNQPQHF.

The J gene is TRBJ1-3, the V gene TRBV11-2; D remains ambiguous. The CDR3 runs to 18 residues. Germline CDR1 SGHAT, CDR2 FQNNGV. With 4 bases removed from V and 0 bases from J, the gap between germline ends came to 19 bases. CDR3 sequence: CASSSYAGPGGSGNTIYF. The CDR3 region has the DNA TGTGCCAGCAGCTCATACGCCGGGCCAGGAGGCTCTGGAAACACCATATATTTT.

This clone appeared a few times. This chain connects TRBV2 to TRBJ1-3; D possibly corresponds to TRBD1 (5 bases). Germline V gives CDR1 SNHLY, CDR2 FYNNEI. CDR3 size: 14 residues. With 5 bases removed from V and 2 bases from J, the gap between germline ends came to 10 bases. CDR3 nucleotides: TGTGCCAGCAGTACCGCAGGGACTGGAAACACCATATATTTT. This sequence encodes CASSTAGTGNTIYF.

J is TRBJ2-5 and V is TRBV3-1 (or the pseudogene TRBV3-2); D is uncertain. Germline CDR1 reads LGHDT; CDR2 reads YNNKEL (reference sequence). The CDR3 is 11 amino acids. Between the trimmed V and J ends, which lost 4 bases and 9 bases, there was a span of 9 bases. CDR3 loop: CASSRPPAQYF. DNA of the CDR3: TGTGCCAGCAGCCGTCCCCCGGCCCAGTACTTC.

The rearrangement links TRBV2 to TRBJ1-2; 9 bases match TRBD1. V dropped 6 bases and J dropped 3; count of bases not matched to a gene: 5. The CDR3 spans 14 residues. Germline CDR1 SNHLY, CDR2 FYNNEI. CDR3 sequence (DNA): TGTGCCAGCAGGGGGACAGGGAACTACTATGGCTACACCTTC. It codes for CASRGTGNYYGYTF. Full variable domain (missing parts from reference TRBV2 and TRBJ1-2): EPEVTQTPSHQVTQMGQEVILRCVPISNHLYFYWYRQILGQKVEFLVSFYNNEISEKSEIFDDQFSVERPDGSNFTLKIRSTKLEDSAMYFCASRGTGNYYGYTFGSGTRLTVV.

This clone was counted a single time. The chain links TRBV18 to TRBJ2-2; D is unclear. Trimming pared 3 bases from V and 4 bases from J, leaving 12 bases between. The CDR3 is 15 residues long. Per the germline V gene, CDR1 is KGHSH and CDR2 is LQKENI. This CDR3 is CASSPELPGTGELFF. The CDR3 DNA reads as TGTGCCAGCTCACCCGAACTTCCGGGCACCGGGGAGCTGTTTTTT.

In its sample, this clone was seen a few times. The V call is TRBV4-1, the J call TRBJ2-7; D possibly corresponds to TRBD2 (6 bases). The CDR3 consists of 16 residues. From germline, CDR1 is MGHRA and CDR2 YSYEKL. V lost 1 base to trimming and J lost 0 bases, with 13 bases between them. CDR3 coding DNA: TGCGCCAGCAGCCAAGTCTCCGGGGGAAGCTCCTACGAGCAGTACTTC. It codes for CASSQVSGGSSYEQYF.

The V gene is TRBV18, the J gene TRBJ2-7; TRBD1 is a possible D gene (6 bases). Per germline, CDR1 KGHSH and CDR2 LQKENI. The length of the CDR3 is 13 residues. V was trimmed by 3 bases and J by 6 bases, leaving 12 bases between them. CDR3 bases: TGTGCCAGCTCACCTACACAGGGTGGCGAGCAGTACTTC. Translating gives CASSPTQGGEQYF.